A selection of T cell receptor beta chains follows, all from one sample in a study of shared clonotypes between healthy human individuals. Clones were sequenced by immunoSEQ multiplex PCR, and TCRdb holds only the in-frame ones, with some missing. The sample shows some 900,000 clones, over 75% of them seen only once. Source material: memory CD4+ T cells sorted from blood. These receptors came from a man aged 18-30 years in good health. The CDR3 runs from the conserved cysteine through the conserved F or W. A D gene is named only where the DNA matches it firmly. Clone sizes are given selectively: once, few, many, or a class where the clone is expanded.

J: TRBJ1-3
D: TRBD1
size: NA
V: TRBV7-9
DNA: TGTGCCAGCAGCTCGGGACAGAACTCTGGAAACACCATATATTTT
CDR3: CASSSGQNSGNTIYF

J: TRBJ1-2
D: NA
size: NA
V: TRBV7-2
DNA: TGTGCCAGCAGCTTAGGAGCAGACAGAAACTATGGCTACACCTTC
CDR3: CASSLGADRNYGYTF

J: TRBJ2-7
D: NA
size: NA
V: TRBV19
DNA: TGTGCCAGTAGTACCAAAACAGGCAACGAGCAGTACTTC
CDR3: CASSTKTGNEQYF

J: TRBJ2-3
D: NA
size: once
V: TRBV18
DNA: TGTGCCAGCTCACCACCCTCGACAGATACGCAGTATTTT
CDR3: CASSPPSTDTQYF

J: TRBJ2-5
D: TRBD2
size: NA
V: TRBV5-4
DNA: TGTGCCAGCAGCTCTGGGACTAACCAAGAGACCCAGTACTTC
CDR3: CASSSGTNQETQYF

J: TRBJ2-5
D: TRBD2
size: NA
V: TRBV29-1
DNA: TGCAGCCCTAAGGGACTAGCACAAGAGACCCAGTACTTC
CDR3: CSPKGLAQETQYF

J: TRBJ1-6
D: NA
size: few
V: TRBV18
DNA: TGTGCCAGCTCACCAGGGGAGAATTCACCCCTCCACTTT
CDR3: CASSPGENSPLHF

J: TRBJ2-3
D: NA
size: NA
V: TRBV11-2
DNA: TGTGCCAGCAGCCCTTTTCTGATGGTAGCCGAGGGAGTAGATACGCAGTATTTT
CDR3: CASSPFLMVAEGVDTQYF

J: TRBJ1-2
D: TRBD1
size: NA
V: TRBV28
DNA: TGTGCCAGCAGTGCCTCGACAGGGATCTATGGCTACACCTTC
CDR3: CASSASTGIYGYTF

J: TRBJ1-1
D: TRBD1
size: NA
V: TRBV7-9
DNA: TGTGCCAGCAGCTTTATTCAGGGGGCGTTAGGGAACACTGAAGCTTTCTTT
CDR3: CASSFIQGALGNTEAFF

J: TRBJ2-7
D: NA
size: NA
V: TRBV11-2
DNA: TGTGCCAGCAGCTTTAGAGGGAGAATAAGAGAGCAGTACTTC
CDR3: CASSFRGRIREQYF

J: TRBJ1-6
D: NA
size: NA
V: TRBV7-2
DNA: TGTGCCAGCAGAACAGAGGCATCCGGGAATTCACCCCTCCACTTT
CDR3: CASRTEASGNSPLHF

J: TRBJ1-2
D: TRBD1
size: once
V: TRBV2
DNA: TGTGCCAGCAGTGAAGACCATATGGGACAGGGAGATGGCTACACCTTC
CDR3: CASSEDHMGQGDGYTF

J: TRBJ1-6
D: TRBD1
size: NA
V: TRBV27
DNA: TGTGCCAGCAGTTTATCGGCCAGGGGGCTTAATTCACCCCTCCACTTT
CDR3: CASSLSARGLNSPLHF

J: TRBJ2-7
D: TRBD1
size: few
V: TRBV18
DNA: TGTGCCAGCTCACTCGGACAGGGGAGGTTCTACGAGCAGTACTTC
CDR3: CASSLGQGRFYEQYF

J: TRBJ1-2
D: NA
size: few
V: TRBV6-1
DNA: TGTGCCAGCAGAAGTGATGGCGGCTACACCTTC
CDR3: CASRSDGGYTF

J: TRBJ2-5
D: NA
size: NA
V: TRBV18
DNA: TGTGCCAGCTCACCGTCGCCTGGGCCGGAGACCCAGTACTTC
CDR3: CASSPSPGPETQYF

J: TRBJ1-2
D: TRBD1
size: NA
V: TRBV28
DNA: TGTGCCAGCAGCAAACAAATCCCGGGACAGGGACTAGGCTACACCTTC
CDR3: CASSKQIPGQGLGYTF

J: TRBJ1-1
D: NA
size: NA
V: TRBV5-6
DNA: TGTGCCAGCAGCTTGAAACCGGACTGGAACACTGAAGCTTTCTTT
CDR3: CASSLKPDWNTEAFF

J: TRBJ2-5
D: NA
size: NA
V: TRBV7-2
DNA: TGTGCCAGCAGCGGCCGGGCCTTTAAAGAGACCCAGTACTTC
CDR3: CASSGRAFKETQYF

J: TRBJ1-2
D: NA
size: NA
V: TRBV19
DNA: TGTGCCAGTAGTATAGAAGGGGAGATCGGCTACACCTTC
CDR3: CASSIEGEIGYTF

J: TRBJ1-1
D: NA
size: NA
V: TRBV4-1
DNA: TGCGCCAGCAGCCAAGAAGCAGGGGCAAACACTGAAGCTTTCTTT
CDR3: CASSQEAGANTEAFF

J: TRBJ2-2
D: NA
size: NA
V: TRBV5-1
DNA: TGCGCCAGCAGCTTTGGAAACACCGGGGAGCTGTTTTTT
CDR3: CASSFGNTGELFF

J: TRBJ2-6
D: TRBD1
size: NA
V: TRBV10-3
DNA: TGTGCCATTGGGACAGGAACAAGCTCTGGGGCCAACGTCCTGACTTTC
CDR3: CAIGTGTSSGANVLTF

J: TRBJ1-6
D: TRBD1
size: NA
V: TRBV7-9
DNA: TGTGCCAGCAGCTTAGAGACAGGGGGGATTTCACCCCTCCACTTT
CDR3: CASSLETGGISPLHF

J: TRBJ2-5
D: NA
size: NA
V: TRBV25-1
DNA: TGTGCCAGCAGTGGAACCTGGACAGGAACTCTGGGGGGGACCCAGTACTTC
CDR3: CASSGTWTGTLGGTQYF

J: TRBJ1-2
D: NA
size: NA
V: TRBV5-6
DNA: TGTGCCAGCAGCTTGAGTCCGGCTAACTATGGCTACACCTTC
CDR3: CASSLSPANYGYTF

J: TRBJ2-2
D: NA
size: few
V: TRBV29-1
DNA: TGCAGCGTTAAGACAGGGAACACCGGGGAGCTGTTTTTT
CDR3: CSVKTGNTGELFF

J: TRBJ2-7
D: TRBD1
size: NA
V: TRBV5-4
DNA: TGTGCCAGCAGCCGTGGACAGGGGGCCTACGAGCAGTACTTC
CDR3: CASSRGQGAYEQYF

J: TRBJ1-6
D: NA
size: NA
V: TRBV19
DNA: TGTGCCAGTCGGACAGCAAGCCCTAATTCACCCCTCCACTTT
CDR3: CASRTASPNSPLHF

J: TRBJ1-4
D: NA
size: NA
V: TRBV9
DNA: TGTGCCAGCAGCGGAACCGGGACAACGAATGAAAAACTGTTTTTT
CDR3: CASSGTGTTNEKLFF

J: TRBJ1-3
D: NA
size: NA
V: TRBV6-5
DNA: TGTGCCAGTAGGGGGAAAGCTGGAAACACCATATATTTT
CDR3: CASRGKAGNTIYF

J: TRBJ1-4
D: NA
size: NA
V: TRBV2
DNA: TGTGCCAGCAGTGGCTCCGGGGGGCCTAGGGAAAAACTGTTTTTT
CDR3: CASSGSGGPREKLFF

J: TRBJ2-7
D: TRBD2
size: few
V: TRBV5-6
DNA: TGTGCTTCGTCCCGGACTAGAAACGAGCAGTACTTC
CDR3: CASSRTRNEQYF

J: TRBJ2-2
D: NA
size: NA
V: TRBV11-2
DNA: TGTGCCAGCAGCCCCCCTTTAGCGACCACCGGGGAGCTGTTTTTT
CDR3: CASSPPLATTGELFF

J: TRBJ2-2
D: TRBD2
size: NA
V: TRBV19
DNA: TGTGCCAGTAGCTTCGCTAGCGGGATCTCGGGGGAGCTGTTTTTT
CDR3: CASSFASGISGELFF

J: TRBJ2-2
D: TRBD2
size: few
V: TRBV6-1
DNA: TGTGCCAGCAGGGAATTTGGCTCTAGCGGAGGCACCGGGGAGCTGTTTTTT
CDR3: CASREFGSSGGTGELFF

J: TRBJ2-1
D: NA
size: NA
V: TRBV21-1
DNA: TGTGCCAGCAGATTCCCCGAGAGAATAGCGGGGGGTTTGCAGTTCTTC
CDR3: CASRFPERIAGGLQFF

J: TRBJ2-3
D: NA
size: NA
V: TRBV10-3
DNA: TGTGCCGCCACAGGTGGCACAGATACGCAGTATTTT
CDR3: CAATGGTDTQYF

J: TRBJ2-5
D: NA
size: many
V: TRBV11-1
DNA: TGTGCCAGCAGCTCAGGACGGCGGGGGCCACGCCAAGAGACCCAGTACTTC
CDR3: CASSSGRRGPRQETQYF

J: TRBJ1-4
D: TRBD1
size: few
V: TRBV28
DNA: TGTGCCAGCAGTAGACAGGGGGTGGCTAATGAAAAACTGTTTTTT
CDR3: CASSRQGVANEKLFF

J: TRBJ2-6
D: NA
size: NA
V: TRBV5-1
DNA: TGCGCCAGCACTCTAGGGGGTTCCGGGGCCAACGTCCTGACTTTC
CDR3: CASTLGGSGANVLTF

J: TRBJ1-6
D: TRBD1
size: NA
V: TRBV15
DNA: TGTGCCACCAGCGAGCAGGGGGCGGAATCACCCCTCCACTTT
CDR3: CATSEQGAESPLHF

J: TRBJ2-3
D: NA
size: NA
V: TRBV5-1
DNA: TGCGCCAGCAGCTTGGGCACCGGCACAGATACGCAGTATTTT
CDR3: CASSLGTGTDTQYF

J: TRBJ2-5
D: TRBD2
size: NA
V: TRBV5-1
DNA: TGCGCCAGCAGCGGGGGACTAGGGGAGACCCAGTACTTC
CDR3: CASSGGLGETQYF

J: TRBJ2-1
D: TRBD2
size: NA
V: TRBV9
DNA: TGTGCCAGCAGCGGACTAGCGGACCTATCCTACAATGAGCAGTTCTTC
CDR3: CASSGLADLSYNEQFF

J: TRBJ1-5
D: NA
size: NA
V: TRBV28
DNA: TGTGCCAGCAGTTTCGGGGGGAAGGTTAGCAATCAGCCCCAGCATTTT
CDR3: CASSFGGKVSNQPQHF

J: TRBJ2-2
D: NA
size: NA
V: TRBV5-5
DNA: TGTGCCAGCAGCTTCAACAGGTTGAACACCGGGGAGCTGTTTTTT
CDR3: CASSFNRLNTGELFF

J: TRBJ1-1
D: NA
size: NA
V: TRBV5-4
DNA: TGTGCCAGCAGTCTGGTAATGGAAGGGACTGAAGCTTTCTTT
CDR3: CASSLVMEGTEAFF